This TCR beta chain was sequenced during a study of blood T cell repertoires in COVID-19. About the research overall: Samples came from the United States, Italy and Spain, spanning acute and convalescent COVID-19. Sample material is recorded as cDNA or gDNA derived from T cells, B-cell-depleted T cells, or PBMCs.

V shed 4 bases and J 2 bases; nucleotides not matched to a gene: 14. The CDR3 spans 17 residues. The germline gives CDR1 SEHNR, CDR2 FQNEAQ (reference sequence). In the authors' workflow: Amplified reference gene primers provided the basis for estimating nucleated cell counts. Assay used: immunoSEQ multiplex PCR; TCRdb lists only in-frame clones, some missing. V and J calls and clone size follow that table, whereas D and trimming were derived from the DNA. The sample gives fewer than 250,000 clones, around 83% of which show up once; less than 8% is in the top ten. The chain employs TRBV7-9 and TRBJ2-7; 7 nucleotides align to TRBD1. This TCR derives from a woman aged 50 to 60 with acute or convalescent COVID-19. What was sequenced was peripheral blood. CDR3 nucleotide sequence: TGTGCCAGCAGCTCCTCTCTTAACAGGGGAACCACCTACGAGCAGTACTTC. This translates into CASSSSLNRGTTYEQYF.